This T cell receptor beta chain was observed in a study of blood T cells in healthy people across ages. Alongside a J-beta primer mix, a sample-barcoded 5' primer served in a second PCR lasting roughly 6 to 12 cycles. TCRdb re-called the 5' RACE reads with MiXCR, one entry per CDR3 protein. Of 650,000 to 950,000 distinct CDR3 sequences listed, about 42% are singletons. CDR1 is SGHRS, CDR2 YFSETQ, per germline. This CDR3 region has 16 residues. As concerns this clonotype: With a much larger clone just one base away, this may be a read error.

V gene TRBV5-1 combines with J gene TRBJ2-6; the D is unclear. This TCR came from a man aged 55-75 years in good health. Input material: blood. Here the CDR3 DNA reads TGCGCCAGCGGCTTGGCCTTGGCCTCTGGGGCCAACGTCCTGACTTTC. The encoded protein is CASGLALASGANVLTF.